This T cell receptor beta chain derives from a study of T cell changes during pregnancy in multiple sclerosis. Trimming cost V 1 base and J 11 bases, with 17 bases left between them. The CDR3 is made up of 14 amino acids. Per the germline V gene, CDR1 is SGHTA and CDR2 is FQGTGA. Clones were sequenced by immunoSEQ multiplex PCR, and TCRdb holds only the in-frame ones, with some missing. The repertoire holds 45,000 to 55,000 clones, about 90% seen once, with more than 0.15% in the top ten. The V call is TRBV7-3, the J call TRBJ1-1, with D possibly being TRBD1 (5 bases). The material sequenced was CD4+ T cells from peripheral blood mononuclear cells, taken after pregnancy. This TCR derives from a female donor in good health, enrolled as a control in a pregnancy study. The CDR3: CASSLIPTAPDAFF. The CDR3 bases are TGTGCCAGCAGCTTAATCCCGACAGCCCCGGATGCTTTCTTT.